The sequence of this TCR beta chain was determined in a study of preoperative IRX-2 immunotherapy in early breast cancer. V lost 3 bases and J lost 1, with 10 bases in between. Germline assignment: CDR1 KGHSH and CDR2 LQKENI. This CDR3 region has 14 residues. Treatment reported: preoperative locoregional IRX-2 cytokine immunotherapy. Patients received preoperative, locoregional IRX-2 cytokine immunotherapy in a phase Ib study. Assay: immunoSEQ multiplex PCR; the TCRdb copy retains only in-frame clones and omits some. This sample has about 32,000 clones, with around four fifths found just once. The chain uses TRBV18 and TRBJ2-7; D is perhaps TRBD1 or TRBD2 (5 bases each). This TCR came from a human donor with breast cancer. The sequencing here drew on lymph node tissue, taken from a patient treated with IRX-2 immunotherapy. This CDR3 reads CASSPGRQSYEQYF. The CDR3 DNA reads as TGTGCCAGCTCACCGGGGAGACAGTCCTACGAGCAGTACTTC.